These T cell receptor beta chains were read from a single sample in a study of monozygotic twins with inflammatory bowel disease. Reanalyzing the 5' RACE reads, TCRdb keeps one entry per CDR3 protein, without DNA. There are fewer than 450,000 distinct CDR3 sequences in the sample, with 2% to 3% held by the top ten. The sample was blood. The receptors were sampled from a human donor with ulcerative colitis or Crohn's disease, or a healthy co-twin of an affected twin (not recorded which). Each CDR3 is given with its conserved first and last residue. The order of the fields is J gene, V gene, CDR3 protein.

TRBJ2-7 | TRBV5-1 | CASGPYFLSQGREQYF
TRBJ1-6 | TRBV10-3 | CAISELAGGNSPLHF
TRBJ2-1 | TRBV12-3/TRBV12-4 | CASSMEGLAAYNEQFF
TRBJ2-1 | TRBV6-1 | CASSRDGIYNEQFF
TRBJ2-7 | TRBV12-3/TRBV12-4 | CASSLAGRASYEQYF
TRBJ2-7 | TRBV12-3/TRBV12-4 | CASSLGGTELYEQYF
TRBJ2-2 | TRBV6-1 | CASTVLGGSGELFF
TRBJ1-2 | TRBV12-3/TRBV12-4 | CASSSRQPGGNYGYTF
TRBJ2-2 | TRBV20-1 | CSAGRMGGLGTEELFF
TRBJ2-5 | TRBV5-1 | CASSFDPLGQETQYF
TRBJ2-7 | TRBV7-2 | CASSSDTGNEQYF
TRBJ2-1 | TRBV4-3 | CASSREIATYNEQFF